Following are 23 T cell receptor beta chains from one sample sequenced in a study of shared clonotypes between healthy human individuals. The naive CD8 fraction comprised CD45RO-negative cells positively selected for CCR7 and excluded terminally differentiated effector memory CD45RA+ cells. Sequencing was performed with immunoSEQ multiplex PCR; in TCRdb, only in-frame clones are kept and a portion is missing. The table shows roughly 2,000,000 clones, with around 95% occurring only once. Input material: naive CD8+ T cells from PBMCs. These receptors were obtained from a young man in good health. Some clones in this sample may be carry-over from other donors' samples.

The chain uses TRBV9 and TRBJ1-2; D unclear. This CDR3 contains 15 residues. CDR1 is SGDLS, CDR2 YYNGEE, per germline. The V end lost 4 bases, the J end lost 5 bases, and 18 bases lay between the germline ends. DNA for the CDR3: TGTGCCAGCAGCTCCACCGCTAGTTTACGGTATGGCTACACCTTC. Protein product: CASSSTASLRYGYTF. The variable domain in full, with the rest retrieved from reference TRBV9 and TRBJ1-2, is DSGVTQTPKHLITATGQRVTLRCSPRSGDLSVYWYQQSLDQGLQFLIQYYNGEERAKGNILERFSAQQFPDLHSELNLSSLELGDSALYFCASSSTASLRYGYTFGSGTRLTVV.

This chain uses TRBV7-9 with TRBJ2-3; 9 bases align to TRBD2. Trimming at V came to 2 bases and at J to 5 bases, leaving 8 bases not matched to a gene. Germline V gene sequence: CDR1 SEHNR, CDR2 FQNEAQ (reference sequence). The CDR3 sequence is 16 residues long. The DNA of the CDR3 is TGTGCCAGCAGCTTATCGGCGGGAGGGAGATTAGATACGCAGTATTTT. The encoded protein is CASSLSAGGRLDTQYF.

In this sample, this clone turned up a few times. Additional DNA sequences in this sample encode the identical CDR3. The CDR3 nucleotides read TGCGCCAGCAGCCCACAGGGTAACACTGAAGCTTTCTTT. It yields the protein CASSPQGNTEAFF. The V call is TRBV4-1, the J call TRBJ1-1, with a weak D call TRBD1 (6 bases). Germline V lookup: CDR1 MGHRA, CDR2 YSYEKL. Trimming shortened V by 4 bases and J by 2 bases, and 8 bases separated the two germline ends. The CDR3 is made up of 13 amino acids.

CDR3 sequence reads: CASSYRQGINQPQHF. CDR3 DNA: TGTGCCAGCAGTTACCGGCAGGGGATTAATCAGCCCCAGCATTTT. The chain combines TRBV6-5 with TRBJ1-5; tentative D call: TRBD1 (6 bases). Per the germline V gene, CDR1 is MNHEY and CDR2 is SVGAGI. This CDR3 is 15 amino acids long. V lost 2 bases and J lost 4, with 12 bases in between.

This rearrangement joins TRBV30 to TRBJ2-7; no firm D call. Deletions cut 1 base from V and 2 bases from J, with 9 bases between. Germline CDR1 GTSNPN, CDR2 SVGIG (reference sequence). This CDR3 has 13 amino acids. Written as DNA, the CDR3 is TGTGCCTGGAGTGAAGGCCAACCCTACGAGCAGTACTTC. Translation gives CAWSEGQPYEQYF.

This clone was observed a single time. The chain couples TRBV29-1 to TRBJ2-1; maybe TRBD2 (6 bases). The CDR3 spans 14 residues. Germline CDR1 and CDR2: SQVTM and ANQGSEA. Trimming cost V 7 bases and J 0 bases, with 13 bases left between them. The CDR3 here is CSALAESSYNEQFF. The DNA of the CDR3 is TGCAGCGCCTTAGCGGAAAGCTCCTACAATGAGCAGTTCTTC.

CDR3 nucleotides: TGTGCCAGCAGCGCAACGGTAGTCAATGAGCAGTTCTTC. This encodes CASSATVVNEQFF. The rearrangement joins TRBV14 to TRBJ2-1; D is ambiguous. Germline CDR1 is SGHDN and CDR2 is FVKESK. CDR3 length: 13 amino acids. V was clipped by 5 bases and J by 6 bases, with 11 bases between them.

The rearrangement joins TRBV27 to TRBJ2-1, with 16 bases identical to TRBD2. The length of the CDR3 is 19 residues. V trimming: 5 bases; J trimming: 5 bases; junction bases outside the gene matches: 12. Per germline, CDR1 MNHEY and CDR2 SMNVEV (reference sequence). The CDR3 region is CASSGLGLAGGPGDNEQFF. The CDR3 coding sequence is TGTGCCAGCAGTGGCCTGGGACTAGCGGGAGGGCCTGGGGACAATGAGCAGTTCTTC.

V usage is TRBV7-9 and J usage is TRBJ2-4; possible D gene TRBD2, 5 bases. Germline V gene lookup returns CDR1 SEHNR and CDR2 FQNEAQ (reference sequence). The CDR3 runs to 15 residues. Trimming stripped 4 bases from V and 8 bases from J, with 18 bases between. In DNA, the CDR3 is TGTGCCAGCAGCTCCACGTCGGGGTTTTTGGACATTCAGTACTTC. Encoded protein: CASSSTSGFLDIQYF.

V is TRBV27 and J is TRBJ2-6; D remains unclear. From germline, CDR1 is MNHEY and CDR2 SMNVEV (reference sequence). Trimming shortened V by 5 bases and J by 0 bases, and 11 bases separated the two germline ends. The CDR3 is made up of 16 amino acids. The chain's CDR3 is CASSVNVFSGANVLTF. CDR3 bases: TGTGCCAGCAGTGTAAACGTATTCTCTGGGGCCAACGTCCTGACTTTC.

The rearrangement uses TRBV5-1 and TRBJ2-1; D is ambiguous. From germline, CDR1 is SGHRS and CDR2 YFSETQ. The length of the CDR3 is 14 residues. Trimming took off 7 bases at V and 6 bases at J, with 17 bases between the two ends. CDR3 sequence: CASAVTAALNEQFF. CDR3 coding DNA: TGCGCCAGCGCAGTGACGGCGGCTCTCAATGAGCAGTTCTTC.

The gene calls are TRBV11-2 and TRBJ2-1; D is possibly TRBD1 or TRBD2 (5 bases each). CDR3 length: 14 residues. The V end was cut by 3 bases, the J end by 3 bases, with 9 bases between. The germline gives CDR1 SGHAT, CDR2 FQNNGV. The CDR3 protein is CASSFRDHYNEQFF. The CDR3 bases are TGTGCCAGCAGCTTCCGGGACCACTACAATGAGCAGTTCTTC.

The J gene is TRBJ1-5, the V gene TRBV6-6; 8 bases align to TRBD1. Germline assignment: CDR1 MNHNY and CDR2 SVGAGI (reference sequence). CDR3 length: 15 residues. V dropped 6 bases and J dropped 5; count of bases not matched to a gene: 9. The CDR3 is CASSLPGQAYQPQHF. The CDR3 nucleotides read TGTGCCAGCAGCCTACCGGGACAGGCCTATCAGCCCCAGCATTTT.

The rearrangement uses TRBV27 and TRBJ2-5; D remains unclear. CDR1 and CDR2 (germline): MNHEY, SMNVEV (reference sequence). The CDR3 loop spans 16 amino acids. The V end lost 4 bases, the J end lost 4 bases, and 19 bases lay between the germline ends. CDR3 sequence (DNA): TGTGCCAGCAGTTCACTCCCCCAGGTCCTCCCAGAGACCCAGTACTTC. This codes for CASSSLPQVLPETQYF.

The chain couples TRBV28 to TRBJ1-2, with D maybe TRBD1 (5 bases). Deletions cut 9 bases from V and 5 bases from J, with 19 bases between. Looked up from germline, CDR1 is MDHEN and CDR2 is SYDVKM. There are 14 residues in the CDR3. DNA for the CDR3: TGTGCCAGTAGCCTGGGGGAGGGCCTTTATGGCTACACCTTC. It encodes CASSLGEGLYGYTF.

This chain connects TRBV7-2 to TRBJ1-2, with no clear D. The ends were cut back, 3 bases at V and 4 bases at J, with 15 bases in the middle. This CDR3 spans 15 amino acids. The germline gives CDR1 SGHTA, CDR2 FQGNSA. The chain's CDR3 is CASSFWEGGVYGYTF. CDR3 DNA: TGTGCCAGCAGCTTTTGGGAAGGTGGTGTCTATGGCTACACCTTC.

J is TRBJ2-7 and V is TRBV28; 10 bases line up with TRBD1. The V segment lost 6 bases and the J segment 4 bases; nucleotides outside the gene matches: 9. The CDR3 covers 15 residues. Germline V gene lookup returns CDR1 MDHEN and CDR2 SYDVKM. The CDR3 DNA reads TGTGCCAGCAGAGACCGGGACAGGGGATTGTACGAGCAGTACTTC. This encodes CASRDRDRGLYEQYF.

The chain uses TRBV2 and TRBJ2-1, with 15 bases lining up with TRBD2. Looked up from germline, CDR1 is SNHLY and CDR2 is FYNNEI. This CDR3 is built from 14 residues. J was trimmed by 7 bases and V by 6 bases; bases with no gene match: 1. The DNA of the CDR3 is TGTGCCAGCAGCGGACTAGCGGGAGGGAATGAGCAGTTCTTC. Amino acids: CASSGLAGGNEQFF.

This clone was picked up a small number of times. The V and J genes are TRBV5-1 and TRBJ1-1; D is undetermined. The V end was cut by 7 bases, the J end by 4 bases, with 17 bases between. Germline CDR1 is SGHRS and CDR2 is YFSETQ. The CDR3 extends over 14 amino acids. Here the CDR3 DNA reads TGCGCCAGCGGTTACACATTTTTAGGCACTGAAGCTTTCTTT. Translation: CASGYTFLGTEAFF.

The chain couples TRBV15 to TRBJ2-3; either TRBD1 or TRBD2 may fit D (5 bases each). The CDR3 sequence is 13 residues long. The V gene lost 9 bases and the J gene lost 3 bases, with 13 bases spanning the gap. CDR1 is LNHNV, CDR2 YYDKDF, per germline (reference sequence). CDR3 bases: TGTGCCACGGGGGACGTGCGAACAGATACGCAGTATTTT. Protein: CATGDVRTDTQYF.

The V call is TRBV27, the J call TRBJ2-7; 7 bases fit TRBD1. The germline V gene has CDR1 MNHEY and CDR2 SMNVEV (reference sequence). V was pared by 8 bases and J by 4 bases, with 11 bases of the junction left unmatched. The CDR3 is made up of 14 amino acids. CDR3 in DNA: TGTGCCAGCCGCCCGACAGGGAAGTTTTACGAGCAGTACTTC. Translated: CASRPTGKFYEQYF.

V and J are TRBV9 and TRBJ1-2; 7 bases line up with TRBD1. This CDR3 is 15 amino acids long. Per germline, CDR1 SGDLS and CDR2 YYNGEE. V dropped 2 bases and J dropped 2; count of bases not matched to a gene: 6. The CDR3 region is CASSVSEGGNYGYTF. CDR3 nucleotides: TGTGCCAGCAGCGTGAGCGAAGGGGGCAACTATGGCTACACCTTC. Filled out from reference TRBV9 and TRBJ1-2, the complete variable domain reads DSGVTQTPKHLITATGQRVTLRCSPRSGDLSVYWYQQSLDQGLQFLIQYYNGEERAKGNILERFSAQQFPDLHSELNLSSLELGDSALYFCASSVSEGGNYGYTFGSGTRLTVV.

The chain uses TRBV10-3 and TRBJ2-7; 7 nucleotides match TRBD2. The CDR3 is made up of 15 amino acids. Germline V lookup: CDR1 ENHRY, CDR2 SYGVKD. V lost 0 bases to trimming and J lost 5 bases; unmatched junction nucleotides: 7. The CDR3 loop is CAISESGGPRNEQYF. For the CDR3, the DNA is TGTGCCATCAGTGAGTCGGGAGGGCCAAGGAACGAGCAGTACTTC.